This TCR beta chain appears in the sequencing data of a study of molecular identifiers for immune sequencing clone quantification. Overall study context: The replicate experiment used RNA from approximately 20,000 or 100,000 naive CD8 cells. This RNA was split into five aliquots, and four of them were sequenced.

The V end was cut by 4 bases, the J end by 2 bases, with 19 bases between. This CDR3 is built from 16 residues. From germline, CDR1 is SGHRS and CDR2 YFSETQ. MiXCR, applied by TCRdb to the PCR reads, yields one record per CDR3 protein. The data contain hundreds of thousands of distinct CDR3 sequences, over 25% of them seen just once; the ten biggest clones take up 0.7% to 0.95%. Naive CD8 T cells underwent sorting with the CD8+CD4-CCR7+CD45RA+ definition. The V call is TRBV5-1, the J call TRBJ2-7, with D possibly called TRBD1 or TRBD2 (6 bases each). The receptor's source is a human donor in good health. Some libraries in this study had Jurkat cell RNA spiked in. Sequencing was performed on naive CD8+ T cells from blood, with Jurkat cell RNA spiked in. Stated subset: FACS-sorted CD8+CD4-CCR7+CD45RA+ naive T cells. The CDR3 sequence: CASSDPGKGGTYEQYF. The DNA for the CDR3 is TGCGCCAGCAGCGATCCCGGGAAGGGGGGTACCTACGAGCAGTACTTC.